Below are 27 T cell receptor beta chains sequenced from a single sample in a study of cytomegalovirus exposure and HLA in healthy donors. With 60 Vbeta and 13 Jbeta primers, the PCR was carried out. This table comes from immunoSEQ multiplex PCR, and its TCRdb copy is limited to in-frame clones, with some not included. The table shows approximately 150,000 clones, with around 77% occurring only once. Sequenced: PBMCs. The receptors derive from a woman in her sixties or seventies in good health and CMV-seronegative.

This chain joins TRBV28 and TRBJ2-6; D might be TRBD1 (6 bases). CDR1 is MDHEN, CDR2 SYDVKM, per germline. The CDR3 is 15 residues long. V was cut by 5 bases and J by 4 bases, with 12 bases left in between. The CDR3 loop is CASSTTGIGANVLTF. The CDR3 coding sequence is TGTGCCAGCAGTACTACAGGGATCGGGGCCAACGTCCTGACTTTC.

This chain's CDR3 is CASSPYTGYGYTF. The CDR3 region has the DNA TGTGCCAGCTCACCATACACAGGTTATGGCTACACCTTC. The chain employs TRBV18 and TRBJ1-2, with a tentative D call TRBD1 (5 bases). The CDR3 is 13 residues long. Trimming took off 2 bases at V and 5 bases at J, with 9 bases between the two ends. CDR1 and CDR2 from the germline V gene are KGHSH and LQKENI.

V is TRBV6-5 and J is TRBJ2-1; maybe TRBD2 (5 bases). This CDR3 comprises 14 residues. CDR1 and CDR2 from the germline V gene are MNHEY and SVGAGI. Trimming cost V 10 bases and J 0 bases, with 13 bases left between them. This CDR3 is CATSGGSSYNEQFF. CDR3 DNA: TGTGCCACCTCGGGTGGGAGCTCCTACAATGAGCAGTTCTTC.

V gene TRBV29-1 combines with J gene TRBJ1-2; D is unresolved. The CDR3 length is 12 residues. CDR1 is SQVTM, CDR2 ANQGSEA, per germline. V was clipped by 7 bases and J by 8 bases, with 17 bases between them. In DNA, the CDR3 is TGCAGCGGGGAGCACAGCACTAACGGCTACACCTTC. Residues: CSGEHSTNGYTF.

The rearrangement uses TRBV28 and TRBJ1-2; 7 bases fit TRBD1. V shed 5 bases and J 5 bases; nucleotides not matched to a gene: 8. CDR1 is MDHEN and CDR2 is SYDVKM in the germline V gene. This CDR3 has 14 amino acids. CDR3 loop: CASSPRQGGYGYTF. DNA of the CDR3: TGTGCCAGCAGTCCACGACAGGGTGGATATGGCTACACCTTC.

This clone was counted between two and nine times. The chain employs TRBV30 and TRBJ1-5, with a weak D call TRBD1 (5 bases). The CDR3 contains 12 residues. V gave up 2 bases and J gave up 6 bases, with 8 bases separating them. CDR1 GTSNPN and CDR2 SVGIG come from the germline V gene (reference sequence). CDR3 amino acids: CAWSRGAQPQHF. CDR3 nucleotide sequence: TGTGCCTGGAGTCGTGGGGCTCAGCCCCAGCATTTT. Full variable domain (remainder filled in from reference TRBV30 and TRBJ1-5): SQTIHQWPATLVQPVGSPLSLECTVEGTSNPNLYWYRQAAGRGLQLLFYSVGIGQISSEVPQNLSASRPQDRQFILSSKKLLLSDSGFYLCAWSRGAQPQHFGDGTRLSIL.

A few counts support this clone. The gene calls are TRBV9 and TRBJ2-2, with 10 bases aligning to TRBD1. The CDR3 has 16 residues. V trimming: 4 bases; J trimming: 7 bases; junction bases outside the gene matches: 10. The germline V gene encodes CDR1 SGDLS and CDR2 YYNGEE. This CDR3 reads CASSLRTGGEGGELFF. The CDR3 bases are TGTGCCAGCAGCCTTAGGACAGGGGGAGAAGGCGGGGAGCTGTTTTTT.

The genes are TRBV30 and TRBJ2-2, with D possibly matching TRBD1 (5 bases). Germline CDR1 and CDR2: GTSNPN and SVGIG (reference sequence). The CDR3 is 16 residues long. V was cut by 7 bases and J by 0 bases, with 18 bases left in between. CDR3 amino acids: CASPRRARANTGELFF. The CDR3 DNA sequence: TGTGCCTCACCCCGCAGGGCGCGAGCGAACACCGGGGAGCTGTTTTTT.

The genes are TRBV6-6 and TRBJ2-7, with 9 bases aligning to TRBD2. The CDR3 consists of 13 residues. Germline CDR1 MNHNY, CDR2 SVGAGI (reference sequence). With 4 bases clipped from V and 6 bases from J, the junction kept 4 bases outside the gene matches. The CDR3 reads CASSSTTSGEQYF. DNA for the CDR3: TGTGCCAGCAGTTCTACGACTAGCGGCGAGCAGTACTTC.

The J gene is TRBJ2-6, the V gene TRBV6-1; D possibly corresponds to TRBD2 (6 bases). Looked up from germline, CDR1 is MNHNS and CDR2 is SASEGT. CDR3 length: 18 amino acids. V dropped 0 bases and J dropped 0 bases, with 12 bases sitting between them. The CDR3 here is CASSEALQDYSGANVLTF. Here the CDR3 DNA reads TGTGCCAGCAGTGAAGCGCTACAGGACTACTCTGGGGCCAACGTCCTGACTTTC.

The J gene is TRBJ2-1, the V gene TRBV9; 15 bases map to TRBD2. Germline loops: CDR1 SGDLS, CDR2 YYNGEE. After removal of 6 bases from V and 7 bases from J, the junction contained 11 bases not matched to a gene. The CDR3 is made up of 17 amino acids. CDR3 region: CASTIGLAGGPGNEQFF. CDR3 nucleotide sequence: TGTGCCAGCACCATTGGACTAGCGGGGGGGCCGGGGAATGAGCAGTTCTTC.

V usage is TRBV10-3 and J usage is TRBJ1-1; 9 nucleotides align to TRBD1. With V trimmed by 6 bases and J by 3 bases, 5 bases remained unmatched. Germline assignment: CDR1 ENHRY and CDR2 SYGVKD. The CDR3 length is 14 residues. In DNA form, the CDR3 reads TGTGCCATCAGAGGTACAGGGGGCTACACTGAAGCTTTCTTT. Translated: CAIRGTGGYTEAFF.

The chain combines TRBV11-2 with TRBJ2-3, with TRBD1 matching 8 bases. The CDR3 runs 13 residues. Germline lookup yields CDR1 SGHAT and CDR2 FQNNGV. V was clipped by 6 bases and J by 6 bases; unmatched bases: 5. For the CDR3, the DNA is TGTGCCAGCAGTCCTACAGGGGGGGATACGCAGTATTTT. It is translated as CASSPTGGDTQYF.

V and J are TRBV9 and TRBJ2-1; a possible D gene is TRBD2 (7 bases). Germline assignment: CDR1 SGDLS and CDR2 YYNGEE. With 5 bases removed from V and 4 bases from J, the gap between germline ends came to 10 bases. The CDR3 has 13 amino acids. CDR3 sequence reads: CASSAGAYNEQFF. The DNA of the CDR3 is TGTGCCAGCAGTGCGGGGGCGTACAATGAGCAGTTCTTC.

This sequence joins TRBV7-3 and TRBJ2-6; perhaps TRBD1 as D (5 bases). The CDR3 sequence is 15 residues long. Trimming removed 2 bases from V and 2 bases from J, with 7 bases in between. The germline V gene has CDR1 SGHTA and CDR2 FQGTGA. CDR3 sequence (DNA): TGTGCCAGCAGCTTAGTGGGGCCTGGGGCCAACGTCCTGACTTTC. Encoded protein: CASSLVGPGANVLTF.

The rearrangement uses TRBV12-5 and TRBJ2-3; no reliable D call. V lost 2 bases to trimming and J lost 3 bases, with 18 bases between them. CDR3 length: 17 residues. Germline CDR1 is LGHNT and CDR2 is FRNRAP. CDR3 residues: CASGLSMSTTKTDTQYF. The CDR3 DNA follows: TGTGCTAGTGGTTTGAGCATGTCCACCACCAAAACAGATACGCAGTATTTT.

On this clone itself: The same CDR3 also results from other DNA sequences found in this sample. The DNA for the CDR3 is TGTGCCAGCTCACCACCGGGGGGTTCGAGCAATCAGCCCCAGCATTTT. It specifies CASSPPGGSSNQPQHF. The gene calls are TRBV18 and TRBJ1-5; maybe TRBD1 (5 bases). CDR3 length: 16 amino acids. CDR1 is KGHSH and CDR2 is LQKENI in the germline V gene. The germline V and J ends were trimmed by 0 bases and 1 base, with 10 bases remaining between them.

This chain uses TRBV5-4 with TRBJ1-1; D is perhaps TRBD1 (5 bases). CDR1 and CDR2 from the germline V gene are SGHNT and YYREEE (reference sequence). The V and J ends lost 0 bases and 2 bases respectively, with 14 bases between them. CDR3 length: 16 amino acids. The CDR3, as DNA: TGTGCCAGCAGCTTGGACCCGGACACTACTAACACTGAAGCTTTCTTT. It translates to CASSLDPDTTNTEAFF.

The chain links TRBV7-2 to TRBJ2-2; TRBD1 aligns across 8 bases. J gave up 1 base and V 1 base, and 2 bases lay outside the gene matches. The V gene's germline CDR1 is SGHTA and CDR2 FQGNSA. There are 16 residues in the CDR3. CDR3 sequence reads: CASSLGGQGNTGELFF. Here the CDR3 DNA reads TGTGCCAGCAGCTTAGGCGGACAGGGGAACACCGGGGAGCTGTTTTTT. Supplemented by reference TRBV7-2 and TRBJ2-2, the full variable domain reads GAGVSQSPSNKVTEKGKDVELRCDPISGHTALYWYRQSLGQGLEFLIYFQGNSAPDKSGLPSDRFSAERTGGSVSTLTIQRTQQEDSAVYLCASSLGGQGNTGELFFGEGSRLTVL.

The rearrangement links TRBV28 to TRBJ2-1, with 13 bases fitting TRBD2. J was trimmed by 9 bases and V by 5 bases; bases with no gene match: 4. The CDR3 spans 14 residues. The germline V gene has CDR1 MDHEN and CDR2 SYDVKM. CDR3 nucleotide sequence: TGTGCCAGCAGTACTAGCGGGGGGGCAGGTGAGCAGTTCTTC. It encodes CASSTSGGAGEQFF.

The chain links TRBV19 to TRBJ2-7; TRBD2 agrees at 8 bases. The CDR3 is 15 residues long. The trim removed 3 bases at V and 0 bases at J, leaving 4 bases unmatched. Germline loops: CDR1 LNHDA, CDR2 SQIVND (reference sequence). In nucleotides, the CDR3 is TGTGCCAGTAGTATGGCGGGAGGCCCCTCCTACGAGCAGTACTTC. Translation gives CASSMAGGPSYEQYF.

This clone was picked up one time. The V and J genes are TRBV19 and TRBJ1-3, with D perhaps matching TRBD1 (6 bases). This CDR3 has 16 amino acids. Germline lookup yields CDR1 LNHDA and CDR2 SQIVND (reference sequence). Trimming shortened V by 3 bases and J by 0 bases, and 12 bases separated the two germline ends. CDR3 coding DNA: TGTGCCAGTAGTATTCGGACAGTTGACTCTGGAAACACCATATATTTT. It yields the protein CASSIRTVDSGNTIYF.

Regarding this clone: Germline is not matched at one junction end, which may reflect a read error. The V and J genes are TRBV7-7 and TRBJ2-5; 7 bases agree with TRBD1. The length of the CDR3 is 13 residues. Germline assignment: CDR1 SSHAT and CDR2 FNYEAQ (reference sequence). The CDR3 sequence is CASSKTGKETQYF. CDR3 DNA sequence: TGTGCTAGCAGCAAGACAGGGAAAGAGACCCAGTACTTC.

The chain uses TRBV18 and TRBJ1-1, with D hard to call. Trimming removed 6 bases from V and 5 bases from J, with 13 bases in between. Germline CDR1 KGHSH, CDR2 LQKENI. CDR3 size: 13 residues. CDR3 DNA: TGTGCCAGCTCGCCGAGAGATCCGACTGAAGCTTTCTTT. Its translation is CASSPRDPTEAFF. Supplemented by reference TRBV18 and TRBJ1-1, the full variable domain reads NAGVMQNPRHLVRRRGQEARLRCSPMKGHSHVYWYRQLPEEGLKFMVYLQKENIIDESGMPKERFSAEFPKEGPSILRIQQVVRGDSAAYFCASSPRDPTEAFFGQGTRLTVV.

V and J are TRBV5-1 and TRBJ1-1; the D is unclear. Trimming cost V 0 bases and J 4 bases, with 22 bases left between them. The CDR3 covers 18 residues. Germline V CDR1 and CDR2: SGHRS, YFSETQ. CDR3 amino acids: CASSLAGLWLLYGTEAFF. The CDR3 bases are TGCGCCAGCAGCTTGGCCGGATTATGGCTACTATATGGCACTGAAGCTTTCTTT.

Points on this clone: Within the sample, other DNA sequences also encode this same CDR3. V is TRBV5-1 and J is TRBJ2-7; D is possibly TRBD2 (5 bases). The CDR3 has 11 residues. V was shortened by 5 bases and J by 7 bases, with 10 bases between the two germline ends. The V gene's germline CDR1 is SGHRS and CDR2 YFSETQ. The CDR3, as DNA: TGCGCCAGCAGATCGAGGGAGGAGCAGTACTTC. This translates into CASRSREEQYF.

A few counts support this clone. The V and J genes are TRBV2 and TRBJ2-2; D possibly corresponds to TRBD2 (7 bases). Germline V gene lookup returns CDR1 SNHLY and CDR2 FYNNEI. Between the trimmed V and J ends, which lost 5 bases and 2 bases, there was a span of 12 bases. This CDR3 contains 15 residues. CDR3 residues: CASSRGGGNTGELFF. Written as DNA, the CDR3 is TGTGCCAGCAGTAGGGGCGGGGGCAACACCGGGGAGCTGTTTTTT.